The 15 T cell receptor beta chains in this list originate from one sample, sequenced in a study of identical twins. A single record per CDR3 protein comes from TCRdb applying MiXCR to the 5' RACE reads. The sample gives roughly 1,500,000 distinct CDR3 sequences, about 31% of which show up once; less than 0.35% is in the top ten. The sample taken for sequencing was cord blood. These receptors all come from a newborn girl in good health.

The CDR3 DNA follows: TGCAGTGCTAGAGGGCGGGCCCTCCGTGACCCGGGGAACACTGAAGCTTTCTTT. This codes for CSARGRALRDPGNTEAFF. The gene calls are TRBV20-1 and TRBJ1-1; D is uncertain. Germline values: CDR1 DFQATT, CDR2 SNEGSKA (reference sequence). CDR3 length: 18 amino acids. Deletions cut 1 base from V and 1 base from J, with 22 bases between.

This rearrangement joins TRBV28 to TRBJ2-2; 9 bases align to TRBD1. The CDR3 loop spans 13 amino acids. Germline V gene sequence: CDR1 MDHEN, CDR2 SYDVKM. With 9 bases clipped from V and 4 bases from J, the junction kept 3 bases outside the gene matches. The CDR3 coding sequence is TGTGCCAGTTTACAGGGGGCCACCGGGGAGCTGTTTTTT. It specifies CASLQGATGELFF.

This clonotype was counted between two and nine times. The chain is built from TRBV7-9 and TRBJ1-6; a possible D gene is TRBD1 (5 bases). Trimming removed 2 bases at V and 6 bases at J, with 17 bases between. CDR1 is SEHNR and CDR2 is FQNEAQ in the germline V gene (reference sequence). There are 17 residues in the CDR3. The CDR3 nucleotides read TGTGCCAGCAGCTTATTTGGGACTCCCAGGGCTAATTCACCCCTCCACTTT. Translated, it gives CASSLFGTPRANSPLHF.

The chain combines TRBV6-6 with TRBJ2-4, with 7 bases matching TRBD2. The J call may be in error: the DNA end matches TRBJ2-7 better. This CDR3 is built from 14 residues. Germline loops: CDR1 MNHNY, CDR2 SVGAGI (reference sequence). CDR3 nucleotide sequence: TGTGCCAGCAGTTACTCAGCGGGAAGTTCCGAGCAGTACTTC. Protein: CASSYSAGSSEQYF.

In its sample, this clonotype was seen a few times. The chain's CDR3 is CASKIDLHNTGELFF. Written as DNA, the CDR3 is TGCGCCAGCAAAATTGATTTACATAACACCGGGGAGCTGTTTTTT. This rearrangement joins TRBV5-1 to TRBJ2-2, with D uncertain. The V and J ends lost 6 bases and 2 bases respectively, with 14 bases between them. Germline CDR1 reads SGHRS; CDR2 reads YFSETQ. The CDR3 length is 15 residues.

The chain joins TRBV7-2 to TRBJ2-1; D unresolved. Gene TRBJ2-5 matches the end of the DNA better, so the J call may be wrong. The CDR3 contains 11 residues. Germline CDR1 and CDR2: SGHTA and FQGNSA. CDR3 sequence reads: CASSSGWPQYF. The CDR3, as DNA: TGTGCCAGCAGCTCCGGTTGGCCCCAGTACTTC.

This clonotype was recorded a few times. This sequence joins TRBV20-1 and TRBJ2-1; D is possibly TRBD1 or TRBD2 (5 bases each). Per the germline V gene, CDR1 is DFQATT and CDR2 is SNEGSKA (reference sequence). The V end lost 3 bases, the J end lost 6 bases, and 18 bases lay between the germline ends. The CDR3 spans 15 residues. The CDR3 reads CSARPLLGPINEQFF. CDR3 bases: TGCAGTGCTAGGCCTCTCCTGGGACCGATCAATGAGCAGTTCTTC.

This chain uses TRBV3-1 with TRBJ2-3, with D maybe TRBD2 (6 bases). CDR1 is LGHDT, CDR2 YNNKEL, per germline (reference sequence). The V gene lost 1 base and the J gene lost 4 bases, with 12 bases spanning the gap. CDR3 length: 15 amino acids. In DNA form, the CDR3 reads TGTGCCAGCAGCCAAGCCGGGAGTGGGGCAGATACGCAGTATTTT. Its translation: CASSQAGSGADTQYF.

This clonotype was seen more than once but under ten times. The V and J genes are TRBV3-1 and TRBJ2-3; D might be TRBD1 (6 bases). The CDR3 is 15 amino acids. V lost 0 bases, J lost 2 bases, and 9 bases lay in between. Germline CDR1 LGHDT, CDR2 YNNKEL (reference sequence). CDR3 residues: CASSQEGAATDTQYF. CDR3 sequence (DNA): TGTGCCAGCAGCCAAGAGGGGGCCGCCACAGATACGCAGTATTTT.

The chain joins TRBV4-2 to TRBJ2-5, with TRBD2 as a possible D gene (7 bases). Per the germline V gene, CDR1 is LGHNA and CDR2 is YNFKEQ. The germline V and J ends were trimmed by 3 bases and 11 bases, with 22 bases remaining between them. This CDR3 contains 15 residues. CDR3 in DNA: TGTGCCAGCAGCCAGGGGGGGAAGTGGGACAATGAGCAGTACTTC. It yields the protein CASSQGGKWDNEQYF.

This clonotype was counted a few times. The V call is TRBV10-3, the J call TRBJ2-7; no firm D call. This CDR3 has 13 residues. Trimming cost V 0 bases and J 6 bases, with 9 bases left between them. CDR1 is ENHRY and CDR2 is SYGVKD in the germline V gene. The CDR3 DNA is TGTGCCATCAGTGAGTCTAACCCCCTCGAGCAGTACTTC. It encodes CAISESNPLEQYF.

The chain couples TRBV5-1 to TRBJ2-5; D possibly uses TRBD1 or TRBD2 (6 bases each). V lost 7 bases and J 2 bases, leaving 15 bases between the germline ends. The CDR3 has 14 amino acids. Germline CDR1 is SGHRS and CDR2 is YFSETQ. CDR3 nucleotide sequence: TGCGCCAGCTCGACGGGGGACACTCAAGAGACCCAGTACTTC. Translating it yields CASSTGDTQETQYF.

The sample holds one count of this clonotype. The rearrangement joins TRBV29-1 to TRBJ2-2; D ambiguous. The CDR3 length is 12 residues. The V gene's germline CDR1 is SQVTM and CDR2 ANQGSEA. Trimming took off 4 bases at V and 2 bases at J, with 5 bases between the two ends. The CDR3 loop reads CSVARNTGELFF. The CDR3 DNA reads TGCAGCGTTGCCCGCAACACCGGGGAGCTGTTTTTT.

The rearrangement links TRBV6-2 or TRBV6-3 to TRBJ2-7; 7 nucleotides align to TRBD2. The CDR3 covers 15 residues. The germline V gene encodes CDR1 MNHEY and CDR2 SVGEGT. V shed 6 bases and J 3 bases; nucleotides not matched to a gene: 11. This CDR3 is CASSQPGTIRYEQYF. The DNA for the CDR3 is TGTGCCAGCAGCCAGCCTGGGACTATCCGCTACGAGCAGTACTTC.

This clonotype occurred many times. The chain is built from TRBV28 and TRBJ2-7, with 7 positions matching TRBD1. This CDR3 has 16 residues. V dropped 6 bases and J dropped 3; count of bases not matched to a gene: 14. Germline loops: CDR1 MDHEN, CDR2 SYDVKM. CDR3 in amino acids: CASRTGSSAPYYEQYF. The CDR3 DNA reads as TGTGCCAGCAGGACAGGGAGCTCGGCTCCTTACTACGAGCAGTACTTC. The complete variable domain, with remaining parts taken from reference TRBV28 and TRBJ2-7, reads DVKVTQSSRYLVKRTGEKVFLECVQDMDHENMFWYRQDPGLGLRLIYFSYDVKMKEKGDIPEGYSVSREKKERFSLILESASTNQTSMYLCASRTGSSAPYYEQYFGPGTRLTVT.